These T cell receptor beta chains were read from a single sample in a study of blood T cell repertoires in COVID-19. Only in-frame clones appear in the TCRdb table, and some are missing; sequencing was by immunoSEQ multiplex PCR. The table records some 70,000 clones, around 90% of them present only once. Sequencing was performed on peripheral blood. The receptor set was obtained from a man between 50 and 59 years old with acute or convalescent COVID-19. Each CDR3 is given with its conserved first and last residue.

>TRBV4-3
CASSDYSGAEAFF
>TRBV4-1
CASSLPDRLDQPQHF
>TRBV7-9
CASSHASLAGTDTQYF
>TRBV27
CASKRGVWREGRGDTQYF
>TRBV19
CASSIDRQGGNQPQHF
>TRBV19
CASSIATPFSGNTIYF
>TRBV7-9
CASVGLAGSGGTGELFF
>TRBV5-1
CASSATGGETQYF
>TRBV29-1
CSAGRREGYQETQYF
>TRBV19
CASSIGGRGYTF
>TRBV5-1
CASSLVPSGSGQETQYF
>TRBV20-1
CSASRGLGGYTF
>TRBV30
CAWTGTSISETQYF
>TRBV9
CASGQGYEQYF
>TRBV6-5
CASSPAGIRLSEQFF
>TRBV29-1
CSAADRGRNYGYTF
>TRBV9
CASRPSGGSGNTIYF
>TRBV29-1
CSVELAGGADTQYF
>TRBV27
CASSPQGQGKKSNTGELFF
>TRBV7-9
CASTPPGQGNTEAFF
>TRBV13
CASSSRERQETQYF
>TRBV21-1
CASSKVDSQETQYF
>TRBV29-1
CSVAGGFNQPQHF
>TRBV25-1
CASSGQPNEKLFF
>TRBV19
CASGPAATDTQYF
>TRBV19
CASILGGIVYEQYF
>TRBV19
CASRRNEYTEAFF
>TRBV6-4
CASSDSLGGTYEQYF
>TRBV7-2
CASSLVSGQSTYEQYF
>TRBV6-2/TRBV6-3
CASSRSRGFSEAFF
>TRBV6-5
CASRRNRQGLYEQYF
>TRBV12-5
CASGMGQWNSPLHF
>TRBV3-1/TRBV3-2
CASRTGTGVDSPLHF
>TRBV6-2/TRBV6-3
CASSSVAGIEQPQHF
>TRBV30
CAWSEQGNQPQHF
>TRBV9
CASSVGTGKDTEAFF
>TRBV29-1
CSVFRQGMGDTQYF
>TRBV11-2
CASSFGGTEQFF
>TRBV5-1
CASSLLPERSYEQYF
>TRBV6-5
CASSYSRGSYEQYF
>TRBV20-1
CSASTLAGMGETQYF
>TRBV11-3
CASSRTSGSDEQFF
>TRBV24-1
CATSGTPGLAGGPKTQYF
>TRBV19
CASSPDPDRAVNYGYTF
>TRBV7-2
CASSPIGGRIYGYTF
>TRBV5-6
CASSYSFGYTF
>TRBV9
CASSPGLAGETQYF
>TRBV6-1
CASSEQYSNQPQHF
>TRBV6-5
CASSYGGQINEKLFF
>TRBV6-5
CASSRTLRNSPLHF
>TRBV6-1
CASSEARQGGSPLHF
>TRBV2
CASSVTGGEQYF
>TRBV6-5
CASSPIRDNYYEQYF
>TRBV7-6
CASSPRDRGRVLAPAPYEQYF
>TRBV5-5
CASSLMTGQVNEQFF